This T cell receptor (beta chain) was observed in a study of vaccination effects on CD4 cells after COVID-19. Regarding the study as a whole: Only a few convalescent patients and no early post-infection timepoints featured in the study. Healthy vaccinees had only 1 of 255 vaccine-induced clones cross-react with common cold coronaviruses.

Before sequencing took place, the ViraFEST assay used viral peptide pools to expand antigen-specific CD4+ T cells. Investigators separated out CD4+ T cells once 10 days of culture had passed. Vaccination of participants consisted of two doses of either the BNT162b2 or mRNA-1273 vaccine. Vaccinated participants had no history of SARS-CoV-2 infection and tested negative for nucleocapsid antibodies. Some 1.9 million PBMC per well were cultured with 7.5 to 10 IU/ml IL-2 and roughly 11 ug/ml peptides. As for this clone: Its antigen is not identified.

Profiled with immunoSEQ multiplex PCR; TCRdb holds only in-frame clones, not every one. The repertoire holds 25,000 to 30,000 clones, with less than 85% as singletons. The CDR3 has 13 amino acids. V shed 5 bases and J 8 bases; nucleotides not matched to a gene: 5. CDR1 and CDR2 from the germline V gene are SGHAT and FQNNGV. The TCR sequence derives from a human donor who received a COVID-19 vaccine. The specimen was CD4+ T cells from PBMCs cultured with HCoV-NL63 spike peptides, collected after COVID-19 vaccination. V and J are TRBV11-2 and TRBJ1-2, with 10 bases fitting TRBD1. The CDR3 sequence is CASSADRGRGYTF. CDR3 DNA: TGTGCCAGCAGCGCCGACAGGGGGCGAGGCTACACCTTC.